Listed below are T cell receptor beta chains from one sample, sequenced in a study of beta chain features in type 1 diabetes. Sequenced by immunoSEQ multiplex PCR; TCRdb stores in-frame clones only, minus some. The table has 70,000 to 90,000 clones, under 35% seen once. The specimen was stem cell memory CD4+ T cells from blood. These receptors all come from a woman younger than 35 in good health. CDR3s include the opening cysteine and the closing phenylalanine or tryptophan. A D gene is named only where the DNA matches it firmly. Clone size is stated in some rows and not others, as once, few, many or a class when expanded.

>14|TRBD2|TRBJ2-7|-|TRBV5-1
CASSLVGGSGEQYF
TGCGCCAGCAGCCTCGTCGGCGGGAGCGGCGAGCAGTACTTC
>15|-|TRBJ1-3|-|TRBV5-1
CASSLAPFSGNTIYF
TGCGCCAGCAGCTTGGCTCCGTTCTCTGGAAACACCATATATTTT
>18|TRBD2|TRBJ2-1|once|TRBV7-3
CASSPRAGLAGGSNEQFF
TGTGCCAGCAGCCCCCGGGCCGGGCTAGCGGGGGGTTCCAATGAGCAGTTCTTC
>16|-|TRBJ2-3|-|TRBV7-8
CASSSRGSGPPDTQYF
TGTGCCAGCAGCTCCCGGGGTAGCGGCCCCCCAGATACGCAGTATTTT
>13|-|TRBJ1-2|-|TRBV7-6
CASSLVGGPGYTF
TGTGCCAGCAGCTTAGTAGGTGGGCCTGGCTACACCTTC
>14|TRBD1|TRBJ1-1|-|TRBV19
CATRQGRMNTEAFF
TGTGCCACCCGACAGGGGCGGATGAACACTGAAGCTTTCTTT
>15|-|TRBJ1-3|-|TRBV7-9
CASSLGQQVGNTIYF
TGTGCCAGCAGCTTAGGGCAGCAGGTTGGAAACACCATATATTTT
>13|TRBD1|TRBJ1-2|-|TRBV2
CASSEIPQGAYTF
TGTGCCAGCAGTGAAATCCCGCAGGGGGCCTACACCTTC
>13|TRBD1|TRBJ1-4|-|TRBV7-2
CASSLDRVEKLFF
TGTGCCAGCAGCTTGGACAGGGTTGAAAAACTGTTTTTT
>15|TRBD2|TRBJ2-7|-|TRBV5-1
CASSLGPAGGIEQYF
TGCGCCAGCAGCTTGGGGCCAGCGGGAGGGATCGAGCAGTACTTC
>13|-|TRBJ1-1|-|TRBV5-8
CASSLEGGTEAFF
TGTGCCAGCAGCTTGGAGGGAGGCACTGAAGCTTTCTTT
>16|-|TRBJ2-7|-|TRBV6-6
CASSTWAGTSTYEQYF
TGTGCCAGCAGTACCTGGGCCGGGACTTCCACCTACGAGCAGTACTTC
>17|TRBD2|TRBJ2-2|few|TRBV9
CASSARGLRRITGELFF
TGTGCCAGCAGCGCCCGGGGACTACGGAGGATCACCGGGGAGCTGTTTTTT
>15|TRBD2|TRBJ2-1|-|TRBV5-1
CASTRASGLSEEQFF
TGCGCCAGCACCAGGGCTAGCGGACTTTCGGAGGAGCAGTTCTTC
>14|-|TRBJ2-7|-|TRBV13
CASSFRRAHYEQYF
TGTGCCAGCAGCTTCAGGCGGGCGCACTACGAGCAGTACTTC